This T cell receptor beta chain was captured in a study of glioma-infiltrating T cells. V lost 6 bases and J 4 bases, leaving 21 bases between the germline ends. Per the germline V gene, CDR1 is SNHLY and CDR2 is FYNNEI. The CDR3 length is 16 residues. Using RNA template, CDR3s of TCR alpha and beta were amplified with iRepertoire arm-PCR. TCRdb reanalysed the multiplex PCR reads using MiXCR and keeps one entry per CDR3 protein. The table records approximately 100,000 distinct CDR3 sequences, about 30% of them present only once. The receptor was isolated from a human donor with low-grade glioma or glioblastoma, undergoing nonglioma brain surgery, or in good health (not recorded which). The V call is TRBV2, the J call TRBJ2-5, with D perhaps matching TRBD2 (7 bases). The sequencing input was glioma tissue, nonneoplastic brain tissue, or PBMCs (not recorded which). The CDR3, as DNA: TGTGCCAGCAGGGGACTACCGGGGGGCAACGCAGAGACCCAGTACTTC. Translation gives CASRGLPGGNAETQYF.